The clone carrying this T cell receptor beta chain was counted at least ten times. Its antigen is unknown. The sample originates from a study of early T cells in non-severe SARS-CoV-2 infection. Background on the study: Bulk RNA from unsorted whole blood was sequenced; chains were unpaired. Study results and limitations: Reliance on VDJdb matching favored anti-spike CD8 responses; private and CD4 specificities were missed.

Unique molecular identifier tags were affixed to discrete cDNA molecules. TCRdb passed the 5' RACE reads through MiXCR, listing each CDR3 protein once. The sample comprises over 95,000 distinct CDR3 sequences, around 17% of which are singletons, and 1.3% rests with the top ten. Germline values: CDR1 MDHEN, CDR2 SYDVKM. V lost 7 bases, J lost 4 bases, and 9 bases stayed unmatched. The CDR3 sequence is 14 residues long. The TCR originated in an adult who was a healthcare worker with PCR-confirmed SARS-CoV-2 infection or an uninfected control (not recorded which). The sample comprised whole blood. The rearrangement links TRBV28 to TRBJ2-7; 8 bases line up with TRBD1. This CDR3 is CASKRPGGAYEQYF. The CDR3, as DNA: TGTGCCAGCAAACGGCCAGGGGGCGCGTACGAGCAGTACTTC.